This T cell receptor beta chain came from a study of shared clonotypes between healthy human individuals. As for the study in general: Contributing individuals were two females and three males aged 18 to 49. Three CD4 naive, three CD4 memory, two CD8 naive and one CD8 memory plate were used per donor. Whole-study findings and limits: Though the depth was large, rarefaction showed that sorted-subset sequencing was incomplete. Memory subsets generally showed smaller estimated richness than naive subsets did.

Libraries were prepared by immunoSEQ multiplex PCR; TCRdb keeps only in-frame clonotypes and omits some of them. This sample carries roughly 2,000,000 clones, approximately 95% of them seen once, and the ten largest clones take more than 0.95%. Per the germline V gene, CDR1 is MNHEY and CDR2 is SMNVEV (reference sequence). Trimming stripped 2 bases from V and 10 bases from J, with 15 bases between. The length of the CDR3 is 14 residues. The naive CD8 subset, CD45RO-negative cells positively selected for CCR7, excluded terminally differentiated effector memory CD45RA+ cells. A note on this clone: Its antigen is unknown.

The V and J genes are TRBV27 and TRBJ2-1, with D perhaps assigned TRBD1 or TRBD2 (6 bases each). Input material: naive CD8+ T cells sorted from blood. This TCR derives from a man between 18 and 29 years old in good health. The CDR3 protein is CASSLVGGTREQFF. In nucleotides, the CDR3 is TGTGCCAGCAGTTTAGTTGGCGGGACAAGGGAGCAGTTCTTC.